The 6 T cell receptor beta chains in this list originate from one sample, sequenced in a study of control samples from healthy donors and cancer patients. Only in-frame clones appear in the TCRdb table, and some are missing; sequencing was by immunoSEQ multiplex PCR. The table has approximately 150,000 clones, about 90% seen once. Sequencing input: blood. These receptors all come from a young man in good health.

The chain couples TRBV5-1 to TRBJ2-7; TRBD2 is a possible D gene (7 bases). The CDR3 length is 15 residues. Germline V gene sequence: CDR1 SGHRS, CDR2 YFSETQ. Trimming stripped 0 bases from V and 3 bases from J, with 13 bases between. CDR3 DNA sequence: TGCGCCAGCAGCTTGGCCGGGGGAGGGGGCTACGAGCAGTACTTC. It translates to CASSLAGGGGYEQYF.

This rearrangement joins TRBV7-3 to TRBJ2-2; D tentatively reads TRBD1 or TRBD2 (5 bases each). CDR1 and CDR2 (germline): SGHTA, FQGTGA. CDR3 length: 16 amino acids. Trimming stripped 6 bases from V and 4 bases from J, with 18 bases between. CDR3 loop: CASSPPRGLATGELFF. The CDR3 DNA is TGTGCCAGCAGTCCACCGAGGGGCCTCGCCACCGGGGAGCTGTTTTTT.

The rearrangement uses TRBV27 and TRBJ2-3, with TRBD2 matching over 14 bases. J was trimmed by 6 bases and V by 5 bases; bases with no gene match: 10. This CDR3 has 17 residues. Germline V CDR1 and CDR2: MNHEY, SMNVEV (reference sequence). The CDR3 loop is CASSPTRLAGGPDTQYF. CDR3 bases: TGTGCCAGCAGTCCAACCCGACTAGCGGGGGGGCCGGATACGCAGTATTTT.

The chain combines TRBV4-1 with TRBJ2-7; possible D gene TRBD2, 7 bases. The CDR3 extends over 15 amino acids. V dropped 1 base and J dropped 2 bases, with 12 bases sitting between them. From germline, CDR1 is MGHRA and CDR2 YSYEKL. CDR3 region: CASSQGRGAPYEQYF. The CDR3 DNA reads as TGCGCCAGCAGCCAAGGCCGGGGGGCCCCCTACGAGCAGTACTTC.

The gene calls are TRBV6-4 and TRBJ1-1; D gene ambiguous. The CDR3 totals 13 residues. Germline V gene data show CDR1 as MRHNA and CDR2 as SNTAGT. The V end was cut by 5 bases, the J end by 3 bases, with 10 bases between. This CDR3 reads CASSLEPHTEAFF. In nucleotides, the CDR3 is TGTGCCAGCAGTTTAGAACCCCACACTGAAGCTTTCTTT.

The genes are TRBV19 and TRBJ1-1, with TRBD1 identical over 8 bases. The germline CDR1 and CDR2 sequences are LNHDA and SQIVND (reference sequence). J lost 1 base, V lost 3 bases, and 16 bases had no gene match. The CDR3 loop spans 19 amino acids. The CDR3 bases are TGTGCCAGTAGTATCGTCCTCAGGGGGCGACTTACCCCGAACACTGAAGCTTTCTTT. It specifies CASSIVLRGRLTPNTEAFF.